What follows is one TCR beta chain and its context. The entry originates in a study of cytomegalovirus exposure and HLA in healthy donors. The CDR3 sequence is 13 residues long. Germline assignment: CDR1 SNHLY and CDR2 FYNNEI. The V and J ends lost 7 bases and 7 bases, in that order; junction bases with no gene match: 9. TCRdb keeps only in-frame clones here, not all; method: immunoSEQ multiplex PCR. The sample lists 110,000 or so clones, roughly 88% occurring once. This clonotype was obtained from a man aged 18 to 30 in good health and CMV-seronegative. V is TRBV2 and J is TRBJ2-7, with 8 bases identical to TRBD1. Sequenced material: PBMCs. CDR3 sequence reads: CASKQGGGREQYF. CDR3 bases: TGTGCCAGCAAACAGGGGGGAGGTCGGGAGCAGTACTTC.